These 18 T cell receptor beta chains were all obtained from the same sample, sequenced in a study of blood T cell repertoires in COVID-19 (dated by TCRdb to about 2020). Preparation of the library involved the immunoSEQ multiplex PCR assay. This is the immuneACCESS table as TCRdb keeps it, with only in-frame sequences that have V and J called. A part of the clones is gone; compared with another copy, unresolved V genes explain less than half, and the rest is unexplained. The sample table lists under 200,000 clones, about 85% of them with a count of one. The ten largest clonotypes hold about a fifth of the sample. The specimen sequenced was peripheral blood. Source of these receptors: a man aged 60-69 years with active or convalescent COVID-19.

The rearrangement joins TRBV9 to TRBJ2-7, with a weak D call TRBD1 (5 bases). CDR1 and CDR2 from the germline V gene are SGDLS and YYNGEE. V lost 3 bases to trimming and J lost 7 bases, with 14 bases between them. The CDR3 is 13 amino acids. The CDR3 loop is CASSGDSLGEQYF. The CDR3 DNA is TGTGCCAGCAGCGGAGACAGCCTGGGAGAGCAGTACTTC.

The chain uses TRBV7-4 and TRBJ2-1, with D tentatively TRBD1 (7 bases). The CDR3 is made up of 14 amino acids. Germline values: CDR1 SGHVT, CDR2 SQSDAQ. V lost 5 bases to trimming and J lost 6 bases, with 14 bases between them. The CDR3 region has the DNA TGTGCCAGCAGCAGGCAGGGGGGTGGCAATGAGCAGTTCTTC. Protein product: CASSRQGGGNEQFF.

The CDR3 here is CASSVSMTGPEETQYF. The CDR3 nucleotides are TGCGCCAGCAGCGTGTCAATGACAGGCCCAGAAGAGACCCAGTACTTC. The chain couples TRBV10-2 to TRBJ2-5, with D perhaps matching TRBD1 (6 bases). V lost 6 bases and J 3 bases, leaving 20 bases between the germline ends. This CDR3 spans 16 amino acids. Germline V CDR1 and CDR2: WSHSY, SAAADI.

The gene calls are TRBV2 and TRBJ1-6, with D possibly matching TRBD1 (6 bases). The CDR3 has 14 amino acids. The ends were cut back, 7 bases at V and 7 bases at J, with 14 bases in the middle. Germline-derived CDR1 and CDR2 are SNHLY and FYNNEI. Written as DNA, the CDR3 is TGTGCCAGCACCGGACAGTTACAGAATTCACCCCTCCACTTT. Translation: CASTGQLQNSPLHF.

The genes are TRBV2 and TRBJ2-1; the D gene is possibly TRBD1 (5 bases). This CDR3 contains 12 residues. Trimming took 4 bases from V and 4 from J, leaving 5 bases between them. Germline V gives CDR1 SNHLY, CDR2 FYNNEI. CDR3 in DNA: TGTGCCAGCAGTGGACAGTACAATGAGCAGTTCTTC. Translating gives CASSGQYNEQFF.

As to this clone: Other nucleotide sequences from this sample produce the same CDR3. The chain has TRBV3-1 (or the pseudogene TRBV3-2) and TRBJ2-2, with 7 bases lining up with TRBD1. With 4 bases clipped from V and 2 bases from J, the junction kept 4 bases outside the gene matches. From germline, CDR1 is LGHDT and CDR2 YNNKEL (reference sequence). The CDR3 runs 15 residues. CDR3 sequence: CASSPRDRNTGELFF. In DNA, the CDR3 is TGTGCCAGCAGCCCCCGGGACAGAAACACCGGGGAGCTGTTTTTT.

J is TRBJ1-2 and V is TRBV4-1, with a weak D call TRBD1 (6 bases). V was cut by 6 bases and J by 3 bases, with 20 bases left in between. This CDR3 contains 16 residues. In germline, CDR1 is MGHRA, CDR2 YSYEKL. The CDR3 region is CASRRGDRSGYYGYTF. CDR3 in DNA: TGCGCCAGCAGAAGAGGTGACAGGTCGGGGTACTATGGCTACACCTTC.

On this clone: Other nucleotide sequences from this sample produce the same CDR3. This rearrangement joins TRBV9 to TRBJ1-3, with TRBD1 as a possible D gene (5 bases). Germline CDR1 and CDR2: SGDLS and YYNGEE. The CDR3 sequence is 16 residues long. Trimming stripped 0 bases from V and 2 bases from J, with 12 bases between. The CDR3 is CASSVAWGGTGNTIYF. CDR3 DNA sequence: TGTGCCAGCAGCGTAGCCTGGGGGGGGACTGGAAACACCATATATTTT.

CDR3 residues: CASSLEGFNQPQHF. The CDR3 nucleotides read TGTGCCAGCAGCTTAGAGGGGTTCAATCAGCCCCAGCATTTT. The V and J genes are TRBV7-9 and TRBJ1-5; maybe TRBD1 (5 bases). Germline V gene sequence: CDR1 SEHNR, CDR2 FQNEAQ (reference sequence). The CDR3 runs to 14 residues. Trimming pared 1 base from V and 3 bases from J, leaving 7 bases between. The whole variable domain, remainder taken from reference TRBV7-9 and TRBJ1-5, is DTGVSQNPRHKITKRGQNVTFRCDPISEHNRLYWYRQTLGQGPEFLTYFQNEAQLEKSRLLSDRFSAERPKGSFSTLEIQRTEQGDSAMYLCASSLEGFNQPQHFGDGTRLSIL.

The J gene is TRBJ1-4, the V gene TRBV7-8, with D unclear. This CDR3 spans 13 amino acids. Trimming shortened V by 1 base and J by 6 bases, and 6 bases separated the two germline ends. Germline-derived CDR1 and CDR2 are SGHVS and FQNEAQ. CDR3 loop: CASSLERDEKLFF. In nucleotides, the CDR3 is TGTGCCAGCAGCTTAGAGAGGGATGAAAAACTGTTTTTT. Looking up the rest from reference TRBV7-8 and TRBJ1-4 gives the full variable domain: GAGVSQSPRYKVAKRGQDVALRCDPISGHVSLFWYQQALGQGPEFLTYFQNEAQLDKSGLPSDRFFAERPEGSVSTLKIQRTQQEDSAVYLCASSLERDEKLFFGSGTQLSVL.

V usage is TRBV5-1 and J usage is TRBJ1-1, with D unclear. From germline, CDR1 is SGHRS and CDR2 YFSETQ. Trimming stripped 3 bases from V and 0 bases from J, with 9 bases between. The CDR3 extends over 14 amino acids. CDR3 sequence reads: CASSYSGLNTEAFF. The CDR3 DNA sequence: TGCGCCAGCAGCTACAGCGGATTGAACACTGAAGCTTTCTTT.

The rearrangement joins TRBV5-1 to TRBJ1-1; perhaps TRBD1 as D (5 bases). Germline V CDR1 and CDR2: SGHRS, YFSETQ. V was pared by 2 bases and J by 1 base, with 9 bases between. The CDR3 is made up of 14 amino acids. DNA for the CDR3: TGCGCCAGCAGCTTCCAGGGAAGGAACACTGAAGCTTTCTTT. Residues: CASSFQGRNTEAFF.

The chain employs TRBV24-1 and TRBJ1-5; 7 nucleotides agree with TRBD1. The CDR3 is 19 residues long. V was clipped by 4 bases and J by 3 bases; unmatched bases: 17. Germline V gene sequence: CDR1 KGHDR, CDR2 SFDVKD. The CDR3 protein is CATSESGTATKRDNQPQHF. In DNA, the CDR3 is TGTGCCACCAGTGAATCCGGGACAGCGACTAAAAGGGACAATCAGCCCCAGCATTTT.

Of note for this clone: This CDR3 is also generated by other DNA sequences in the sample. This chain joins TRBV5-1 and TRBJ2-7, with a weak D call TRBD1 (6 bases). Germline values: CDR1 SGHRS, CDR2 YFSETQ. V was clipped by 0 bases and J by 1 base, with 8 bases between them. This CDR3 comprises 14 residues. Written as DNA, the CDR3 is TGCGCCAGCAGCTTGGACAGGGTTTCCTACGAGCAGTACTTC. Residues: CASSLDRVSYEQYF. The full variable domain, completed using reference TRBV5-1 and TRBJ2-7, is KAGVTQTPRYLIKTRGQQVTLSCSPISGHRSVSWYQQTPGQGLQFLFEYFSETQRNKGNFPGRFSGRQFSNSRSEMNVSTLELGDSALYLCASSLDRVSYEQYFGPGTRLTVT.

The V and J genes are TRBV7-2 and TRBJ2-5; TRBD2 matches at 12 bases. The CDR3 totals 16 residues. The V gene's germline CDR1 is SGHTA and CDR2 FQGNSA. The J segment lost 6 bases and the V segment lost 6 bases, leaving 11 bases of the junction unmatched. For the CDR3, the DNA is TGTGCCAGCAGACCAGGACTAGCGGGGACGGTGAAGACCCAGTACTTC. It codes for CASRPGLAGTVKTQYF.

This chain connects TRBV6-5 to TRBJ2-7, with D maybe TRBD1 (6 bases). V was shortened by 4 bases and J by 2 bases, with 15 bases between the two germline ends. The CDR3 extends over 15 amino acids. Germline V gene data show CDR1 as MNHEY and CDR2 as SVGAGI. The CDR3 bases are TGTGCCAGCAGTTCCGGGACATCAGGCGCCTACGAGCAGTACTTC. Encoded protein: CASSSGTSGAYEQYF.

V gene TRBV11-2 combines with J gene TRBJ2-7, with TRBD2 as a possible D gene (6 bases). Trimming pared 0 bases from V and 1 base from J, leaving 13 bases between. The CDR3 extends over 16 amino acids. Per germline, CDR1 SGHAT and CDR2 FQNNGV. CDR3 sequence reads: CASSLDRDGGSYEQYF. CDR3 bases: TGTGCCAGCAGCTTAGATCGGGACGGAGGGTCCTACGAGCAGTACTTC.

This chain connects TRBV29-1 to TRBJ2-3, with 10 bases identical to TRBD1. From germline, CDR1 is SQVTM and CDR2 ANQGSEA. CDR3 size: 14 residues. The J segment lost 2 bases and the V segment lost 4 bases, leaving 3 bases of the junction unmatched. The CDR3 DNA sequence: TGCAGCGTTGCCGGGACAGGGGACACAGATACGCAGTATTTT. Protein: CSVAGTGDTDTQYF.